One sample yielded the 16 T cell receptor beta chains listed below, sequenced in a study of T cell repertoires in aging, cancer and after chemotherapy. The template was genomic DNA from peripheral blood, not RNA. A mixed TRB-A/B primer pool amplified rearranged TRB by multiplex touch-down PCR. TCRdb fed the multiplex PCR reads into MiXCR, producing one record per CDR3 protein. The data contain around 15,000 distinct CDR3 sequences, about 50% of them singletons. Sequenced sample: blood. The origin of the receptors is a human donor in good health.

In this sample, this clonotype turned up a few times. The chain couples TRBV27 to TRBJ2-7; the match to TRBD1 covers 9 bases. V was clipped by 2 bases and J by 6 bases; unmatched bases: 8. The CDR3 spans 15 residues. Germline lookup yields CDR1 MNHEY and CDR2 SMNVEV (reference sequence). The CDR3 region has the DNA TGTGCCAGCAGTTTACTGGGGACAGGGACCCCCGAGCAGTACTTC. Its protein product is CASSLLGTGTPEQYF.

Concerning this clonotype itself: A junction end diverges from the germline sequence, so it may reflect a read error. J is TRBJ2-3 and V is TRBV5-5; D is unresolved. The length of the CDR3 is 14 residues. CDR1 and CDR2 from the germline V gene are SGHKS and YYEKEE (reference sequence). CDR3 region: CASSLTPTSDTQYF. The CDR3 coding sequence is TGCGCCAGCAGCTTGACTCCGACCTCGGATACGCAGTATTTT.

This clonotype was found a few times. The chain has TRBV6-5 and TRBJ2-2; D is unresolved. V was shortened by 0 bases and J by 7 bases, with 3 bases between the two germline ends. Germline assignment: CDR1 MNHEY and CDR2 SVGAGI. The CDR3 covers 12 residues. Written as DNA, the CDR3 is TGTGCCAGCAGTTACTCGTACGGGGAGCTGTTTTTT. This sequence encodes CASSYSYGELFF.

CDR3 amino acids: CASSQPGQGVYEQYF. CDR3 DNA: TGTGCCAGCAGCCAACCGGGACAGGGAGTTTACGAGCAGTACTTC. This rearrangement joins TRBV5-6 to TRBJ2-7; 9 nucleotides align to TRBD1. Germline V gene data show CDR1 as SGHDT and CDR2 as YYEEEE. J lost 4 bases, V lost 4 bases, and 9 bases had no gene match. The CDR3 runs 15 residues. Variable domain in full (rest from reference TRBV5-6 and TRBJ2-7): DAGVTQSPTHLIKTRGQQVTLRCSPKSGHDTVSWYQQALGQGPQFIFQYYEEEERQRGNFPDRFSGHQFPNYSSELNVNALLLGDSALYLCASSQPGQGVYEQYFGPGTRLTVT.

In its sample, this clonotype was seen a few times. J is TRBJ1-6 and V is TRBV30; D not resolved. CDR1 GTSNPN and CDR2 SVGIG come from the germline V gene (reference sequence). The CDR3 length is 15 residues. V was cut by 3 bases and J by 10 bases, with 19 bases left in between. CDR3 coding DNA: TGTGCCTGGAGCCCCGACCTTCCCCTTGGATCACCCCTCCACTTT. Amino acids: CAWSPDLPLGSPLHF. Based on the CDR3 plus reference TRBV30 and TRBJ1-6, the full variable domain is SQTIHQWPATLVQPVGSPLSLECTVEGTSNPNLYWYRQAAGRGLQLLFYSVGIGQISSEVPQNLSASRPQDRQFILSSKKLLLSDSGFYLCAWSPDLPLGSPLHFGNGTRLTVT.

The chain links TRBV12-3 or TRBV12-4 to TRBJ2-3; 10 bases line up with TRBD2. With 5 bases clipped from V and 5 bases from J, the junction kept 10 bases outside the gene matches. This CDR3 has 16 amino acids. The CDR3 nucleotides read TGTGCCAGCAGTACCACCGCTAGCGGGAGACAAGATACGCAGTATTTT. Protein: CASSTTASGRQDTQYF.

Only a few counts were recorded for this clonotype. This chain uses TRBV29-1 with TRBJ2-1; TRBD2 matches at 8 bases. Trimming at V came to 3 bases and at J to 7 bases, leaving 11 bases not matched to a gene. From germline, CDR1 is SQVTM and CDR2 ANQGSEA. The CDR3 consists of 15 residues. CDR3 coding DNA: TGCAGCGTTGATCTAGCGGGTCTTTCGGGTAATGAGCAGTTCTTC. This gives the protein CSVDLAGLSGNEQFF.

This clonotype appeared a few times. CDR3 loop: CSAHPEGGRGYTF. In DNA, the CDR3 is TGCAGCGCCCACCCGGAGGGAGGAAGAGGCTACACCTTC. The V gene is TRBV29-1, the J gene TRBJ1-2; D not resolved. The V end was cut by 7 bases, the J end by 8 bases, with 20 bases between. The length of the CDR3 is 13 residues. Per the germline V gene, CDR1 is SQVTM and CDR2 is ANQGSEA.

In nucleotides, the CDR3 is TGTGCCAGCAGCTTAGGCGGGGTCGGGTACAATGAGCAGTTCTTC. The encoded protein is CASSLGGVGYNEQFF. The rearrangement links TRBV6-5 to TRBJ2-1, with TRBD2 as a possible D gene (6 bases). From germline, CDR1 is MNHEY and CDR2 SVGAGI. The CDR3 totals 15 residues. Trimming took 6 bases from V and 4 from J, leaving 16 bases between them.

This clonotype was recorded a few times. The V and J genes are TRBV27 and TRBJ2-7, with D unresolved. The CDR3 totals 16 residues. From germline, CDR1 is MNHEY and CDR2 SMNVEV (reference sequence). Trimming left V 5 bases short and J 2 bases short, with 19 bases between. CDR3 DNA sequence: TGTGCCAGCAGTCCGCAAGGGCCAAAGGTAGCCTACGAGCAGTACTTC. Its protein product is CASSPQGPKVAYEQYF.

By share, this clonotype ranks as medium-sized. The chain employs TRBV29-1 and TRBJ2-7; a possible D gene is TRBD2 (5 bases). With 7 bases removed from V and 4 bases from J, the gap between germline ends came to 11 bases. This CDR3 spans 11 amino acids. Germline V gives CDR1 SQVTM, CDR2 ANQGSEA. The CDR3 coding sequence is TGCAGCGCGCAGAGGGCATACGAGCAGTACTTC. Its translation is CSAQRAYEQYF.

This sequence joins TRBV29-1 and TRBJ1-4; D not resolved. The V and J ends lost 6 bases and 5 bases respectively, with 7 bases between them. The CDR3 extends over 11 amino acids. Germline CDR1 SQVTM, CDR2 ANQGSEA. CDR3 residues: CSVHWNEKLFF. CDR3 DNA sequence: TGCAGCGTCCACTGGAATGAAAAACTGTTTTTT.

This clonotype was counted only a few times. The CDR3 sequence is CASSIGGQGGETQYF. The CDR3 DNA sequence: TGTGCCAGTAGTATTGGGGGCCAAGGAGGAGAGACCCAGTACTTC. The chain combines TRBV19 with TRBJ2-5, with D tentatively TRBD1 (6 bases). The germline V and J ends were trimmed by 3 bases and 4 bases, with 15 bases remaining between them. The CDR3 runs to 15 residues. Germline CDR1 LNHDA, CDR2 SQIVND (reference sequence).

This chain connects TRBV30 to TRBJ1-1; D ambiguous. Trimming pared 0 bases from V and 5 bases from J, leaving 10 bases between. Germline loops: CDR1 GTSNPN, CDR2 SVGIG (reference sequence). CDR3 length: 13 amino acids. CDR3 in DNA: TGTGCCTGGAGTGTGGGGAGTGGAACTGAAGCTTTCTTT. It is translated as CAWSVGSGTEAFF.

This clonotype appeared a few times. The rearrangement uses TRBV6-2 or TRBV6-3 and TRBJ2-4; TRBD2 is a possible D gene (6 bases). The CDR3 length is 17 residues. The V end was cut by 2 bases, the J end by 2 bases, with 16 bases between. Germline-derived CDR1 and CDR2 are MNHEY and SVGEGT. The CDR3 coding sequence is TGTGCCAGCAGTTACGGTTTCGGGGGATTGACCAAAAACATTCAGTACTTC. Amino acid sequence: CASSYGFGGLTKNIQYF.

The CDR3 sequence: CASSLGPSAYNEQFF. For the CDR3, the DNA is TGTGCCAGCAGCTTGGGGCCCTCCGCGTACAATGAGCAGTTCTTC. The chain uses TRBV5-6 and TRBJ2-1; no clear D. CDR3 length equals 15 residues. The germline CDR1 and CDR2 sequences are SGHDT and YYEEEE. V lost 0 bases and J lost 4, with 11 bases in between.